This T cell receptor (beta chain) was captured in a study of blood T cell repertoires in COVID-19. The wider study: PBMCs, B-cell-depleted T cells, or T cells were the source of the cDNA or gDNA that made up the material.

Trimming cost V 1 base and J 2 bases; bases outside gene matches: 2. This CDR3 contains 16 residues. Germline V CDR1 and CDR2: SGHTA, FQGNSA. Original processing notes: Amplification with reference gene primers provided the estimates of nucleated cell counts. Assay used: immunoSEQ multiplex PCR; TCRdb lists only in-frame clones, some missing. The V and J calls and clone size come from that table; D and trimming were worked out from the DNA. This sample has around 99,000 clones, with 80% to 85% found just once. This TCR was recovered from a human donor in a cohort sampled during active COVID-19. Sequenced input: peripheral blood. The chain uses TRBV7-2 and TRBJ2-4; 10 nucleotides match TRBD2. The CDR3 region is CASSLVAGGSKNIQYF. The CDR3 nucleotides are TGTGCCAGCAGCTTAGTAGCGGGAGGATCCAAAAACATTCAGTACTTC.